The clone carrying this TCR beta chain was seen more than once but under ten times. No antigen is known for it. This CDR3 has 14 amino acids. V was shortened by 0 bases and J by 2 bases, with 8 bases between the two germline ends. Germline V gene sequence: CDR1 MNHEY, CDR2 SVGEGT. The data stem from a study of CD8 T cells in ankylosing spondylitis. The study, taken as a whole, reports: Researchers reportedly found disease-linked clones significantly enriched in matched ankylosing spondylitis synovial fluid. Relatively scarce in peripheral blood, disease-linked clones were CD8+. Ankylosing spondylitis blood seemed to carry a telltale TCR beta motif made of about 8 highly homologous variants.

As the method for making TCR beta libraries, quantitative 5'-RACE with molecular barcodes was used. TCRdb re-analysed the 5' RACE reads in MiXCR, keeping a single row per CDR3 protein. This sample has under 850,000 distinct CDR3 sequences; 15% to 20% occur once, and the top ten carry around a fifth. Sequenced input: blood, either unsorted or a sorted T cell fraction (not recorded which). The rearrangement joins TRBV6-2 or TRBV6-3 to TRBJ2-7, with D uncertain. The receptor comes from a male donor with ankylosing spondylitis. CDR3 DNA: TGTGCCAGCAGTTACTCGGAATTCCCCTACGAGCAGTACTTC. Its translation is CASSYSEFPYEQYF.